Below, one T cell receptor (beta chain) is given with its context. Its antigen is not known. Donors were ostensibly healthy at sampling, although undocumented immune exposures were probable. The PCR was carried out with 60 Vbeta primers and 13 Jbeta primers. Profiled with immunoSEQ multiplex PCR; TCRdb holds only in-frame clones, not every one. This repertoire includes 40,000 to 50,000 clones. CDR1 and CDR2 from the germline V gene are SGHVS and FQNEAQ. The CDR3 runs 15 residues. The junction had 5 bases not matched to a gene; V was cut back by 1 base and J by 7 bases. The data originate from a study of cytomegalovirus exposure and HLA in healthy donors. Study-level points and caveats: Several of the most significant clusters appeared, in a later analysis, to be linked to common viral pathogens. In a later analysis, DRB1 alleles had the most associated TCRs; HLA-C alleles the fewest.

The gene calls are TRBV7-8 and TRBJ2-7; 12 bases line up with TRBD2. This receptor was obtained from a woman in her thirties in good health and CMV-seronegative. The specimen was PBMCs. The CDR3 loop reads CASSLGLAGVGEQYF. The CDR3, as DNA: TGTGCCAGCAGCTTAGGACTAGCGGGAGTGGGAGAGCAGTACTTC.